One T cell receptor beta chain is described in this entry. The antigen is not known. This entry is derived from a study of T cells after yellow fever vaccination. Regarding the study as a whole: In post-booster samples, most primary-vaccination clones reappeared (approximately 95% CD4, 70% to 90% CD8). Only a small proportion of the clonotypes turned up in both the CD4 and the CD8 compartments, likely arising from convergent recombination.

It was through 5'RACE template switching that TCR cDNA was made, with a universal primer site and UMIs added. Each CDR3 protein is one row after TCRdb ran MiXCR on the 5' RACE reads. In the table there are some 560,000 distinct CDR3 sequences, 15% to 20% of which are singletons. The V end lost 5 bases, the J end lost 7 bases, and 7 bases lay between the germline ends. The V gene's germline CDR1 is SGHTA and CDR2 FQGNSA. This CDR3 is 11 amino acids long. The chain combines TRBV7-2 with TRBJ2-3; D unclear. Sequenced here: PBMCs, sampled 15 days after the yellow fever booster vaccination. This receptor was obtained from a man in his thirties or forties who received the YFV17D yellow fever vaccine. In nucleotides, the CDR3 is TGTGCCAGCAGCACCTACCATACGCAGTATTTT. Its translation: CASSTYHTQYF.